This TCR beta chain was captured by sequencing in a study of CD8 T cells in Susac syndrome. The CDR3 consists of 12 residues. Germline CDR1 and CDR2: SGHRS and YFSETQ. V lost 0 bases and J lost 12; bases outside the gene matches: 3. RNA, at roughly 0.45 to 1 ug, was reverse transcribed with random hexamers. TCRdb reprocessed the immunoSEQ multiplex PCR reads via MiXCR and lists one record per CDR3 protein. The table lists approximately 180,000 distinct CDR3 sequences, around 94% of them singletons. Sequencing of TCR beta was undertaken in CD8+ and CD4+ T cells derived from blood. In contrast to the negatively isolated CD8+ and CD4+ T cells, TEMRA cells were FACS-enriched.

V and J are TRBV5-1 and TRBJ2-1, with 7 bases aligning to TRBD1. The receptor's source is a human donor with Susac syndrome. Sequencing was performed on CD4+ T cells from PBMCs. CDR3 sequence (DNA): TGCGCCAGCAGCTTGGCAAGGGGGCGGCAGTTCTTC. It translates to CASSLARGRQFF.